The T cell receptor beta chain under discussion was sequenced for a study of regulatory T cells in long-lasting Graves disease (dated by TCRdb to about 2021). In the study overall: In the newly diagnosed Graves' disease group, patients had been taking antithyroid drugs for less than 3 months. Peripheral blood TCR sequencing and RNA sequencing compared persistent Graves' disease patients with newly diagnosed Graves' disease patients. The study was registered as a clinical trial and conducted in China. TCR sequencing covered about 13 persistent and 20 or so newly diagnosed Graves' disease patients, 33 samples in total. General study outcomes and caveats: The small sample size was acknowledged by the authors as a limitation that may reduce accuracy. Lower TCR Shannon entropy and fewer highly expanded clones were observed in persistent Graves' disease patients than in newly diagnosed patients, which suggested clonal expansion. Because the primary lesion, thyroid tissue, could not be accessed, the study looked at peripheral blood alone. Sequencing and analysis were limited to the TCR beta chain. Persistent patients shared more public clonotypes among themselves (around 2,700) than newly diagnosed patients did (over 900). TRBV28, TRBJ1-2 and TRBJ2-5 were preferentially used in persistent disease, while TRBV20-1 and TRBJ2-1 were favored in newly diagnosed disease.

The time point label on this specimen signifies: newly diagnosed GD, antithyroid drugs for less than 3 months. For both TCR sequencing and RNA sequencing, RNA was extracted from PBMCs using TRIzol. Graves' disease was diagnosed according to American Thyroid Association guidelines. Patients were recruited from an endocrinology department in Xi'an, China. Each patient gave 7.5 to 10 milliliters of peripheral blood, collected in an EDTA anticoagulant tube. Ficoll Paque Plus density gradient separation was used to isolate PBMCs, and no additional T cell sorting was done. An Agilent 2100 Bioanalyzer and agarose gel were used to check RNA quality, while a NanoDrop 2000 measured RNA concentration. CDR1 and CDR2 were assigned from the germline V gene (reference sequence) as GTSNPN and SVGIG. The V and J ends are trimmed by 2 bases and 0 bases, leaving 10 bases between them. Inclusive of the bounding cysteine and phenylalanine, the CDR3 is 14 residues long. Only the CDR3 DNA is retained, 42 bases long and in frame from the first base.

Library preparation was by multiplex PCR. Sequenced on an Illumina HiSeq 4000. To build TCR beta libraries, CDR3 regions were amplified by Arm-PCR using iRepertoire HTBI primers. PCR products were gel purified before sequencing. Processing in the source paper ran as follows. Across samples, 60 to 80 TRBV and 13 to 15 TRBJ segments were identified and used for gene usage analysis of CDR3 amino acid clonotypes. Filtered high-quality paired reads were merged into contigs using COPE and FqMerger. Contigs were aligned with BLAST to IMGT TRBV, TRBD and TRBJ reference genes, and CDR3 was defined per IMGT. Clonotypes above 0.1% frequency were classified as highly expanded clones. Shannon entropy was used to measure repertoire diversity, and the Gini coefficient was used to measure V-J evenness. Public clonotypes were defined as clonotypes shared by more than one individual. TCRdb redid the processing of the public reads, applying fastp at Q25 and MiXCR, and retained in-frame beta chains. Identical CDR3 proteins give one entry, which carries the most common genes and DNA. Here the V and J calls rest on TCRdb's processing, not on the authors' analysis. The sample records 530,000 or so distinct CDR3 sequences, roughly 16% of which are singletons. The ten biggest clones cover more than 10% of the sample.

This clonotype has only a few counts. Its antigen is unknown. Base-call qualities are not available, and no considerably larger clone is one nucleotide away. The same sample was also studied in work on T cells in Graves' hyperthyroidism and ophthalmopathy. As the second publication notes: A patient counted as having stable Graves' hyperthyroidism if no progression to ophthalmopathy occurred over 18 months of follow-up. Hyperthyroidism patients were newly diagnosed, with disease duration under 2 months, and aged 18 to 65 years. Patients with uncontrolled infections, other autoimmune diseases, pregnancy or lactation were excluded. Diagnoses relied on clinical symptoms, serum thyroxine and TRAb, thyroid ultrasound and orbital computed tomography. A first-round RT-PCR of the TCR CDR3 used the HTBI primer set with the Qiagen OneStep RT-PCR kit. Most expanded thyroid clonotypes (frequency above 0.001) were also found in blood, which suggests that blood repertoires may mirror thyroid immune responses. Ophthalmopathy was separated from stable hyperthyroidism by a 13 V-J signature model, with around 88% sensitivity and roughly 81% specificity obtained in cross-validation and 80%/75% obtained in testing. In validation, the model predicted progression to ophthalmopathy with 55% to 71% sensitivity and less than 80% specificity, a median of about six months before onset. To identify TCR V-J signatures that set the groups apart, the researchers used a discovery cohort of about a hundred patients, made up of 43 with Graves' ophthalmopathy and some 56 with stable Graves' hyperthyroidism. Whether ophthalmopathy could be predicted prospectively was tested in an independent validation cohort made up of 18 to 20 hyperthyroidism patients plus 17 patients who later progressed to ophthalmopathy. The roughly 90 discovery patients were divided at random into training and test sets in a 7:3 ratio. Thyroid tissue and blood T-cell repertoires from over 5 Graves' hyperthyroidism patients were also compared in the study. After blood sampling, hyperthyroidism patients were treated with methimazole at a starting dose of 30 mg daily, and ophthalmopathy patients were treated with high-dose intravenous methylprednisolone. Libraries were constructed in a second round of multiplex PCR, after which size selection and purification were carried out. Sequencing of the libraries was done on an Illumina HiSeq2000 using paired-end 100 bp reads. SOAPnuke was used to process the raw data, with reads discarded if the reads contained adapters or uncalled bases, had a mean Phred below 15, or lacked an exact constant-primer or identifier match. COPE v1.2.5 was used to merge high-quality paired reads, and clonotypes were defined as unique nucleotide sequences. MiTCR v1.1 was used to align clonotypes to the IMGT TRBV, TRBD and TRBJ reference segments. The analysis was restricted to V-J combinations with a frequency above 0.0001, which together covered just over 99% of the repertoires. The TCS score was defined as the ratio of F50 (clonal expansion) to E x V (chaos), calculated using BLOSUM62-based TCRdist between CDR3 peptides within each V-J. Welch's t-statistics and random forest reduced around 520 V-J features to 13, which were used in a naive Bayes classifier (R e1071). No statistical method was used to fix the sample size in advance, and group allocation was not hidden from the investigators. The paper reports TCR Vbeta CDR3 sequencing of over 120 peripheral blood samples: 43 ophthalmopathy, fewer than 85 hyperthyroidism and approximately 17 progressor patients.

The rearranged chain carries TRBV30 and TRBJ1-1; the D gene remains uncertain. This sequence was found in a man younger than 35 with Graves disease. Donor details come from another sample of the same person, matched by shared clones. The input for sequencing was peripheral blood mononuclear cells (PBMCs), taken at new diagnosis, from a patient treated with antithyroid drugs. Here is the DNA: TGTGCCTGGAGTTTTCGCACGTTGAACACTGAAGCTTTCTTT. Protein translation: CAWSFRTLNTEAFF. Where the CDR3 stops, the reference TRBV30 and TRBJ1-1 genes take over; the full variable domain is SQTIHQWPATLVQPVGSPLSLECTVEGTSNPNLYWYRQAAGRGLQLLFYSVGIGQISSEVPQNLSASRPQDRQFILSSKKLLLSDSGFYLCAWSFRTLNTEAFFGQGTRLTVV.